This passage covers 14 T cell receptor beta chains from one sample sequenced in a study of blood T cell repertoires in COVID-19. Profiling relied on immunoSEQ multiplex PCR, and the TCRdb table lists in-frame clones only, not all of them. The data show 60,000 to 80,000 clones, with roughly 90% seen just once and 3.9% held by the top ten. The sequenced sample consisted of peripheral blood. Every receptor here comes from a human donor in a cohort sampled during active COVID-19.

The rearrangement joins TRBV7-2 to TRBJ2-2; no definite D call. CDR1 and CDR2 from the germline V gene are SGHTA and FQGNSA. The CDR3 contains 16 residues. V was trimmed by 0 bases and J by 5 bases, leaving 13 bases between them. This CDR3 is CASSLATGNPTGELFF. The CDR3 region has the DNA TGTGCCAGCAGCTTAGCTACGGGTAACCCGACCGGGGAGCTGTTTTTT.

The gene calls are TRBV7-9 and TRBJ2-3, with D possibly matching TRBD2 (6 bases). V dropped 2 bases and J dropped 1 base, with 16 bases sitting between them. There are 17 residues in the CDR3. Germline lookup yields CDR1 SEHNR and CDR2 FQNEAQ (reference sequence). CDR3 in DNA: TGTGCCAGCAGCTTACAAATGAGGACTATCCGCACAGATACGCAGTATTTT. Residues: CASSLQMRTIRTDTQYF.

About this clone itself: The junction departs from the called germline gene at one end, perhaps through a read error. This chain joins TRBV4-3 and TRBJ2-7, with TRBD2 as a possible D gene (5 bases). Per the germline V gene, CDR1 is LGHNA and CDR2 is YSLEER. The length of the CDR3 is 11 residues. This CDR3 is CASSQDRPRGF. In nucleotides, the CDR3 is TGCGCCAGCAGCCAGGACCGACCCCGGGGCTTC.

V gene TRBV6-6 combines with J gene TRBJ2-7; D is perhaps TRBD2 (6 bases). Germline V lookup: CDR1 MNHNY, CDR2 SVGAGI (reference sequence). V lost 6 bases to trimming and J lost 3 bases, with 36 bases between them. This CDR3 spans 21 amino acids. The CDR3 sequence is CASSNTWTEGRHYAGSYEQYF. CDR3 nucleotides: TGTGCCAGCAGCAACACATGGACGGAGGGACGCCACTACGCCGGGAGCTACGAGCAGTACTTC.

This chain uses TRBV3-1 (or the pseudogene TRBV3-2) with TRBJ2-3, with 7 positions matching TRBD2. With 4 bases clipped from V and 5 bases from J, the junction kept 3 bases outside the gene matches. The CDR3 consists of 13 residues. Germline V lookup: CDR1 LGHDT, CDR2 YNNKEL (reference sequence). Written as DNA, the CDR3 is TGTGCCAGCAGCCGGGGGGGGGAAGATACGCAGTATTTT. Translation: CASSRGGEDTQYF.

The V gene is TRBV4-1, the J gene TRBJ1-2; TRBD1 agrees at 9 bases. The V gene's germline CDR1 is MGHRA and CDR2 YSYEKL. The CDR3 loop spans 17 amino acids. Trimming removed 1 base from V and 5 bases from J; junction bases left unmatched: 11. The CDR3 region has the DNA TGCGCCAGCAGCCAAGGATCCACAGGGGGCCGAAGATATGGCTACACCTTC. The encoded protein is CASSQGSTGGRRYGYTF.

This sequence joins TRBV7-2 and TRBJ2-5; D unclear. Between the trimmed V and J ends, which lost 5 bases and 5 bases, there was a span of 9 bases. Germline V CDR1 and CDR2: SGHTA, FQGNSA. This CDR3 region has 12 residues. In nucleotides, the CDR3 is TGTGCCAGCAGCAACTATGGGGAGACCCAGTACTTC. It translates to CASSNYGETQYF.

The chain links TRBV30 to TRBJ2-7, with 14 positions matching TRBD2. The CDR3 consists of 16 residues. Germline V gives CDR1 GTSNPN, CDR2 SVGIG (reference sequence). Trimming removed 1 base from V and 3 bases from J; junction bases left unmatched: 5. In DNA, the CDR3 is TGTGCCTGGAGTGGACTAGCGGGAGGGTCAGGCTACGAGCAGTACTTC. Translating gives CAWSGLAGGSGYEQYF.

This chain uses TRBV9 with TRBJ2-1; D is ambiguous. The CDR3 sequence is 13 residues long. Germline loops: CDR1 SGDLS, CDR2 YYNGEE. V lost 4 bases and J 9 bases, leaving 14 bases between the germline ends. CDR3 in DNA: TGTGCCAGCAGCATGACTCGGCATGCTGAGCAGTTCTTC. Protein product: CASSMTRHAEQFF.

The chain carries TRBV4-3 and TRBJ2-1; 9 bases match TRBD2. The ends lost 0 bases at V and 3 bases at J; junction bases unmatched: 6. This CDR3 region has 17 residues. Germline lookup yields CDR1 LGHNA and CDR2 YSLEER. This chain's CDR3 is CASSQEWSSGGYNEQFF. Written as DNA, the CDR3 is TGCGCCAGCAGCCAAGAGTGGAGTAGCGGGGGCTACAATGAGCAGTTCTTC.

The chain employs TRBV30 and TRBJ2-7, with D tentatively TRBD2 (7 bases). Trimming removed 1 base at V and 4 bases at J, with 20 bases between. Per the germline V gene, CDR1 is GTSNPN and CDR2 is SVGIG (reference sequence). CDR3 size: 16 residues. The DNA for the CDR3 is TGTGCCTGGAGTGGGGGGGCAAAGCGGGGAGGTTACGAGCAGTACTTC. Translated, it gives CAWSGGAKRGGYEQYF.

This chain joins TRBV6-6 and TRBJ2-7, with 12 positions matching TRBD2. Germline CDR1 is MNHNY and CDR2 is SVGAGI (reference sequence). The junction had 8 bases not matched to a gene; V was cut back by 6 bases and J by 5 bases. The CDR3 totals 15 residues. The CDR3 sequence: CASRLTSGGADEQYF. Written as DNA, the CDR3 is TGTGCCAGCAGGCTGACTAGCGGGGGCGCCGACGAGCAGTACTTC.

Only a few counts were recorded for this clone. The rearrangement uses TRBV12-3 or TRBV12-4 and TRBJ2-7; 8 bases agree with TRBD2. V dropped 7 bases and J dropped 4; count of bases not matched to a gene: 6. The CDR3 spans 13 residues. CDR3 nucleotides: TGTGCCAGCAAAAGTAGCGGGGCTTACGAGCAGTACTTC. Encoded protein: CASKSSGAYEQYF.

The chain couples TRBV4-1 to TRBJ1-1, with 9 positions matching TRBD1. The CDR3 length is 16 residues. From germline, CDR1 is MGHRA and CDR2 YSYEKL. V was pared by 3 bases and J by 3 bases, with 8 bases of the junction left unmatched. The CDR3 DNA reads TGCGCCAGCAGCCAGGGACAGGGAGGGTTGGACACTGAAGCTTTCTTT. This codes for CASSQGQGGLDTEAFF.